One sample yielded the 22 T cell receptor beta chains listed below, sequenced in a study of OX40 agonist ivuxolimab in advanced cancers. Sequencing was performed with immunoSEQ multiplex PCR; in TCRdb, only in-frame clones are kept and a portion is missing. The sample gives about 36,000 clones, more than 70% of which show up once; around 13% is in the top ten. The sequences come from CD4+ or CD8+ T cells sorted from blood, collected in a trial of the OX40 agonist ivuxolimab. All receptors derive from an adult with an advanced solid tumor such as melanoma, head and neck, liver or kidney cancer.

The rearrangement uses TRBV7-2 and TRBJ2-7; D unclear. Trimming stripped 5 bases from V and 5 bases from J, with 10 bases between. Germline V lookup: CDR1 SGHTA, CDR2 FQGNSA. This CDR3 is built from 12 residues. CDR3 sequence: CASSLRLDEQYF. DNA for the CDR3: TGTGCCAGCAGCCTACGACTCGACGAGCAGTACTTC. The variable domain in full, completed from reference TRBV7-2 and TRBJ2-7, reads GAGVSQSPSNKVTEKGKDVELRCDPISGHTALYWYRQSLGQGLEFLIYFQGNSAPDKSGLPSDRFSAERTGGSVSTLTIQRTQQEDSAVYLCASSLRLDEQYFGPGTRLTVT.

The chain has TRBV14 and TRBJ1-2, with 8 bases matching TRBD1. V dropped 4 bases and J dropped 5; count of bases not matched to a gene: 9. The CDR3 contains 15 residues. Germline V lookup: CDR1 SGHDN, CDR2 FVKESK. The CDR3 loop reads CASSRRTGSLYGYTF. For the CDR3, the DNA is TGTGCCAGCAGCCGTAGGACAGGGAGCTTATATGGCTACACCTTC.

This sequence joins TRBV7-9 and TRBJ1-5, with D perhaps TRBD1 (5 bases). V was clipped by 5 bases and J by 6 bases, with 14 bases between them. Germline CDR1 and CDR2: SEHNR and FQNEAQ (reference sequence). The CDR3 runs 14 residues. In nucleotides, the CDR3 is TGTGCCAGCAGCGCGGGAGGGGAGAGTCAGCCCCAGCATTTT. Translated: CASSAGGESQPQHF.

The rearrangement uses TRBV4-2 and TRBJ2-7, with D perhaps matching TRBD1 or TRBD2 (5 bases each). Trimming stripped 1 base from V and 4 bases from J, with 11 bases between. Germline-derived CDR1 and CDR2 are LGHNA and YNFKEQ. The CDR3 covers 14 residues. The chain's CDR3 is CASSQVGDQYEQYF. The CDR3 coding sequence is TGTGCCAGCAGCCAAGTTGGGGACCAATACGAGCAGTACTTC.

V gene TRBV28 combines with J gene TRBJ2-7, with D maybe TRBD1 (5 bases). The V end was cut by 6 bases, the J end by 7 bases, with 19 bases between. This CDR3 contains 14 residues. The germline V gene encodes CDR1 MDHEN and CDR2 SYDVKM. CDR3 bases: TGTGCCAGCAGGGACCAGGGAAACTCCTGGGAGCAGTACTTC. Translated: CASRDQGNSWEQYF.

J is TRBJ2-7 and V is TRBV9; D not resolved. There are 12 residues in the CDR3. From germline, CDR1 is SGDLS and CDR2 YYNGEE. Deletions cut 3 bases from V and 0 bases from J, with 4 bases between. The CDR3, as DNA: TGTGCCAGCAGCGGGGTCTCCTACGAGCAGTACTTC. It codes for CASSGVSYEQYF.

The rearrangement links TRBV5-8 to TRBJ2-1; the match to TRBD1 covers 9 bases. CDR3 length: 15 residues. The J segment lost 2 bases and the V segment lost 4 bases, leaving 4 bases of the junction unmatched. Per the germline V gene, CDR1 is SGHTS and CDR2 is YDEGEE. As DNA, the CDR3 is TGTGCCAGCAGCCAAGGACAGGGGACCTACAATGAGCAGTTCTTC. Residues: CASSQGQGTYNEQFF.

This rearrangement joins TRBV11-2 to TRBJ2-7; either TRBD1 or TRBD2 may fit D (6 bases each). This CDR3 has 15 amino acids. Germline V gene data show CDR1 as SGHAT and CDR2 as FQNNGV. Trimming cost V 1 base and J 7 bases, with 17 bases left between them. The CDR3 is CASSLGGWGAEEQYF. The CDR3 nucleotides are TGTGCCAGCAGCTTAGGGGGATGGGGGGCGGAGGAGCAGTACTTC.

The gene calls are TRBV28 and TRBJ2-1; 12 bases align to TRBD1. The germline V gene encodes CDR1 MDHEN and CDR2 SYDVKM. With 3 bases clipped from V and 4 bases from J, the junction kept 7 bases outside the gene matches. The CDR3 covers 17 residues. The CDR3, as DNA: TGTGCCAGCAGTTTGTCCGGGACAGGGGGCGCGTACAATGAGCAGTTCTTC. Protein sequence: CASSLSGTGGAYNEQFF.

The chain uses TRBV5-8 and TRBJ2-1; 7 bases are a match to TRBD1. This CDR3 has 17 residues. CDR1 is SGHTS, CDR2 YDEGEE, per germline. V was pared by 4 bases and J by 12 bases, with 22 bases of the junction left unmatched. CDR3 sequence (DNA): TGTGCCAGCAGCCGTTGGGACAGCCAACCCCTCCTAGTTGGGCAGTTCTTC. Translation: CASSRWDSQPLLVGQFF.

The V and J genes are TRBV7-9 and TRBJ1-1; maybe TRBD1 (5 bases). Germline CDR1 and CDR2: SEHNR and FQNEAQ (reference sequence). The CDR3 sequence is 15 residues long. Trimming took 3 bases from V and 1 from J, leaving 12 bases between them. CDR3 protein: CASSFAGTGNTEAFF. The CDR3 nucleotides read TGTGCCAGCAGCTTTGCCGGGACGGGGAACACTGAAGCTTTCTTT.

This clone occurred once. J is TRBJ1-5 and V is TRBV6-5, with 7 bases matching TRBD1. The V segment lost 6 bases and the J segment 2 bases; nucleotides outside the gene matches: 4. Looked up from germline, CDR1 is MNHEY and CDR2 is SVGAGI. The CDR3 is 14 residues long. This CDR3 reads CASSTGQRNQPQHF. CDR3 DNA sequence: TGTGCCAGCAGCACGGGACAGCGCAATCAGCCCCAGCATTTT.

The V gene is TRBV27, the J gene TRBJ2-7; maybe TRBD1 (5 bases). The length of the CDR3 is 13 residues. Trimming removed 6 bases from V and 3 bases from J, with 12 bases in between. Germline CDR1 MNHEY, CDR2 SMNVEV (reference sequence). As DNA, the CDR3 is TGTGCCAGCAGAATACAGGTAGGCTACGAGCAGTACTTC. Its translation is CASRIQVGYEQYF.

The chain links TRBV28 to TRBJ2-1; maybe TRBD1 (6 bases). This CDR3 contains 14 residues. From germline, CDR1 is MDHEN and CDR2 SYDVKM. V was pared by 6 bases and J by 5 bases, with 14 bases between. For the CDR3, the DNA is TGTGCCAGCAGCCTCACAGGGAACGACAATGAGCAGTTCTTC. Translation: CASSLTGNDNEQFF.

The chain couples TRBV27 to TRBJ1-5; 7 bases fit TRBD1. The CDR3 consists of 17 residues. J was trimmed by 2 bases and V by 2 bases; bases with no gene match: 9. Looked up from germline, CDR1 is MNHEY and CDR2 is SMNVEV (reference sequence). The CDR3 DNA follows: TGTGCCAGCAGTTTAGACCAGGACAGGTCGGGCAATCAGCCCCAGCATTTT. Its translation: CASSLDQDRSGNQPQHF.

The chain has TRBV5-6 and TRBJ2-3; tentative D call: TRBD2 (6 bases). Trimming pared 5 bases from V and 4 bases from J, leaving 14 bases between. Germline loops: CDR1 SGHDT, CDR2 YYEEEE. The CDR3 has 14 residues. The CDR3 sequence: CASREGYTPDTQYF. The CDR3 DNA is TGTGCCAGCAGGGAGGGCTACACTCCAGATACGCAGTATTTT.

The V gene is TRBV6-5, the J gene TRBJ2-2; unclear D gene. The CDR3 consists of 14 residues. V lost 2 bases, J lost 7 bases, and 11 bases lay in between. Germline CDR1 and CDR2: MNHEY and SVGAGI. The CDR3 coding sequence is TGTGCCAGCAGTTACGGGCGCACCATCGGGGAGCTGTTTTTT. It codes for CASSYGRTIGELFF.

This chain connects TRBV9 to TRBJ2-2, with 13 bases aligning to TRBD2. The CDR3 sequence is 15 residues long. Germline V gene data show CDR1 as SGDLS and CDR2 as YYNGEE. The V and J ends lost 4 bases and 8 bases, in that order; junction bases with no gene match: 5. The CDR3, as DNA: TGTGCCAGCAGCCCAGGGACTAGCGGGGTTGGGGAGCTGTTTTTT. This gives the protein CASSPGTSGVGELFF.

The chain recombines TRBV27 with TRBJ2-7; a possible D gene is TRBD2 (5 bases). The CDR3 sequence is 14 residues long. V was pared by 4 bases and J by 2 bases, with 12 bases between. The germline CDR1 and CDR2 sequences are MNHEY and SMNVEV (reference sequence). The CDR3 DNA sequence: TGTGCCAGCAGTTCCCCAGCGGCCACCTACGAGCAGTACTTC. Translation: CASSSPAATYEQYF.

This sequence joins TRBV4-1 and TRBJ2-7; 8 nucleotides match TRBD2. The germline V gene has CDR1 MGHRA and CDR2 YSYEKL. The CDR3 length is 15 residues. V was clipped by 1 base and J by 4 bases; unmatched bases: 6. CDR3: CASSQGGLGQYEQYF. The CDR3 coding sequence is TGCGCCAGCAGCCAAGGGGGACTAGGTCAATACGAGCAGTACTTC.

This clone was found once. This chain links TRBV14 with TRBJ1-1; weak D call: TRBD1 (5 bases). Germline CDR1 and CDR2: SGHDN and FVKESK. This CDR3 region has 17 residues. V shed 0 bases and J shed 5 bases, with 19 bases lying between them. The CDR3 DNA sequence: TGTGCCAGCAGCCAAGATTCCTTTGGGGGAAGAGGGACTGAAGCTTTCTTT. Protein sequence: CASSQDSFGGRGTEAFF.

The chain has TRBV18 and TRBJ2-7; D remains unclear. Germline-derived CDR1 and CDR2 are KGHSH and LQKENI. The CDR3 extends over 15 amino acids. Trimming took off 2 bases at V and 4 bases at J, with 15 bases between the two ends. The CDR3 DNA reads as TGTGCCAGCTCACCAGGCCCGGCAATATGGTACGAGCAGTACTTC. It translates to CASSPGPAIWYEQYF.